The sequence of this T cell receptor beta chain was determined in a study of graft-versus-host responses after intestinal transplantation. General study findings and limits: Early post-transplant HvG declines were associated with peak circulating GvH clone levels.

A remark on this clone: No antigen is known for it.

Using immunoSEQ multiplex PCR, the repertoire was profiled, and TCRdb retains in-frame clones only, with some absent. Of 90,000 to 150,000 clones listed, approximately 96% are singletons. Germline CDR1 MDHEN, CDR2 SYDVKM. The CDR3 length is 14 residues. Between the trimmed V and J ends, which lost 4 bases and 2 bases, there was a span of 8 bases. The sequence was collected from a human donor who received an intestinal transplant. This specimen consisted of unstimulated CD8+ T cells sorted from spleen or lymph node cells, obtained before intestinal transplant. V and J are TRBV28 and TRBJ1-4; D not certain. The CDR3 spells CASSSGRTNEKLFF. The CDR3 nucleotides read TGTGCCAGCAGTTCTGGACGGACTAATGAAAAACTGTTTTTT. The variable domain in full, completed from reference TRBV28 and TRBJ1-4, reads DVKVTQSSRYLVKRTGEKVFLECVQDMDHENMFWYRQDPGLGLRLIYFSYDVKMKEKGDIPEGYSVSREKKERFSLILESASTNQTSMYLCASSSGRTNEKLFFGSGTQLSVL.